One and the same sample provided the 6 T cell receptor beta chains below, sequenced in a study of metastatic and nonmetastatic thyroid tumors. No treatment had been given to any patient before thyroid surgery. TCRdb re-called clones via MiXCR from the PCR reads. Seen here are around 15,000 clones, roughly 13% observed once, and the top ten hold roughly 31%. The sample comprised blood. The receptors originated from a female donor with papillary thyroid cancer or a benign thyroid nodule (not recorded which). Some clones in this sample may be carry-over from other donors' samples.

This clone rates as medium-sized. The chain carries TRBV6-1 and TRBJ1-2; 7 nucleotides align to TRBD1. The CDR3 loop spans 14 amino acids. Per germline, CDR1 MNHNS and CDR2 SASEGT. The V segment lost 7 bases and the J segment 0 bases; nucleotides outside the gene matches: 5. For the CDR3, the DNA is TGTGCCAGCATCCAGACAGGGACTAACTATGGCTACACCTTC. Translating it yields CASIQTGTNYGYTF.

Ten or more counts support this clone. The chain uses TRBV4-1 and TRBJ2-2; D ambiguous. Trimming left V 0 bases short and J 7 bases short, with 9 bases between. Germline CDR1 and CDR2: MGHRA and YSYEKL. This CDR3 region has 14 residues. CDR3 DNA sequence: TGCGCCAGCAGCCAAGAGTCAGATATCGGGGAGCTGTTTTTT. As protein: CASSQESDIGELFF.

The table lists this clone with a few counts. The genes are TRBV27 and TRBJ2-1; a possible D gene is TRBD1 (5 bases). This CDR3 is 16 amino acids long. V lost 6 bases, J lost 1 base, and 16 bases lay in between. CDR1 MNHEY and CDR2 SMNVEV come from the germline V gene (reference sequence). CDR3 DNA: TGTGCCAGCAGCACCGGAATGACAGATTCCTACAATGAGCAGTTCTTC. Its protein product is CASSTGMTDSYNEQFF.

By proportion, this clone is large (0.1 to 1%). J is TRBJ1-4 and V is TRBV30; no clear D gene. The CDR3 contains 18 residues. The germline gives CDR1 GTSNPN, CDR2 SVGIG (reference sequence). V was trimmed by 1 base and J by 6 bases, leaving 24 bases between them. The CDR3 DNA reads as TGTGCCTGGAGTGGGACCGGGGATACTGGTTACGGCGATGAAAAACTGTTTTTT. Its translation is CAWSGTGDTGYGDEKLFF.

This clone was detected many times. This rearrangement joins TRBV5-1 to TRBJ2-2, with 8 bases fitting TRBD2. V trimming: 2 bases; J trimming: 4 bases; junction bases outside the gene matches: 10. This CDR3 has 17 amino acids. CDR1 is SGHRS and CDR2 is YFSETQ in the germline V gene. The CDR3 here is CASSFLSGGAGTGELFF. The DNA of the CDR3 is TGCGCCAGCAGCTTCCTCTCGGGGGGGGCCGGCACCGGGGAGCTGTTTTTT.

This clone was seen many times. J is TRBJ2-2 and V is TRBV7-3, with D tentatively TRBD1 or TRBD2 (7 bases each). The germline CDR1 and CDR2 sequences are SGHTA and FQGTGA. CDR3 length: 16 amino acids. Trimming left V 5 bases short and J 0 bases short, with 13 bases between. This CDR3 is CASSQGGLANTGELFF. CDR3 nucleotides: TGTGCCAGCAGCCAGGGGGGGCTAGCGAACACCGGGGAGCTGTTTTTT.